This T cell receptor beta chain derives from a study of Ad26.COV2.S vaccination and SARS-CoV-2 variants. Study summary: Dosing was one shot or two shots 56 days apart.

Comment on this clone: Its antigen is not known.

Trimming at V came to 5 bases and at J to 2 bases, leaving 2 bases not matched to a gene. Germline V lookup: CDR1 SGHTA, CDR2 FQGTGA. The CDR3 sequence is 15 residues long. The table came from immunoSEQ multiplex PCR; TCRdb's copy has only in-frame clones and leaves some out. The data show more than 300,000 clones, 70% to 90% seen once. The treatment was: roughly 18 received Ad26.COV2.S at low or high dose, single or two shots; several received placebo; per-sample allocation not given. Sampling happened 63 days after the first vaccine or placebo injection. Built on an Ad26 vector, the vaccine expressed Wuhan-strain SARS-CoV-2 spike. Notes on the study in general: Greater spike-specific TCR breadth was seen in vaccine recipients than in placebo recipients. There was a possibility that the TCR breadth and depth analyses underestimated total T cell responses.

The TCR was taken from a person between 18 and 65 years old who received the Ad26.COV2.S COVID-19 vaccine or a placebo. The sequences come from peripheral blood, collected in a trial of Ad26.COV2.S vaccine versus placebo. The rearrangement joins TRBV7-3 to TRBJ2-6; 8 nucleotides match TRBD1. The CDR3 coding sequence is TGTGCCAGCAGCAAACAGGGGGCTGGGGCCAACGTCCTGACTTTC. The encoded protein is CASSKQGAGANVLTF.